A selection of T cell receptor beta chains follows, all from one sample in a study of T cell repertoires in cytomegalovirus infection. MiXCR was run by TCRdb on the reads, yielding one entry per CDR3 protein. The table includes fewer than 550,000 distinct CDR3 sequences, 30% to 40% detected once. The sample was PBMCs. The receptors were gathered from a human donor in good health (CMV status not recorded). Some clones in this sample may be carry-over from other donors' samples. Both conserved end residues are part of each CDR3. A D gene is named only where the DNA matches it firmly. Clone size, where shown, is once, few, many, or a class for clones that have expanded.

J gene: TRBJ2-7
clone size: NA
V gene: TRBV6-2/TRBV6-3
CDR3 length: 10
D gene: NA
CDR3 DNA: TGTGCCAACCAGGGCTACGAGCAGTACTTC
CDR3 protein: CANQGYEQYF

J gene: TRBJ2-5
clone size: NA
V gene: TRBV2
CDR3 length: 15
D gene: TRBD1
CDR3 DNA: TGTGCCAGCAGTGATACTCGGACAGGACAAGAGACCCAGTACTTC
CDR3 protein: CASSDTRTGQETQYF

J gene: TRBJ2-7
clone size: many
V gene: TRBV7-9
CDR3 length: 14
D gene: TRBD1
CDR3 DNA: TGTGCCAGCAGCTTACCGGGACAGACCTACGAGCAGTACTTC
CDR3 protein: CASSLPGQTYEQYF

J gene: TRBJ2-5
clone size: many
V gene: TRBV7-2
CDR3 length: 15
D gene: TRBD2
CDR3 DNA: TGTGCCAGCGTCGGACTAGATGAGGAGACGGAGACCCAGTACTTC
CDR3 protein: CASVGLDEETETQYF

J gene: TRBJ2-7
clone size: few
V gene: TRBV28
CDR3 length: 15
D gene: TRBD2
CDR3 DNA: TGTGCCAGCAGTTTCCCAGCGGGGGGTCTCTACGAGCAGTACTTC
CDR3 protein: CASSFPAGGLYEQYF

J gene: TRBJ1-6
clone size: NA
V gene: TRBV7-2
CDR3 length: 14
D gene: TRBD1
CDR3 DNA: TGTGCCAGCAGTCGCAGGGGGCTGGGTTCACCCCTCCACTTT
CDR3 protein: CASSRRGLGSPLHF

J gene: TRBJ1-3
clone size: NA
V gene: TRBV6-5
CDR3 length: 13
D gene: TRBD1
CDR3 DNA: TGTGCCACCACAGGGGGTAGTGGAAACTCCATATATTTT
CDR3 protein: CATTGGSGNSIYF

J gene: TRBJ1-5
clone size: few
V gene: TRBV20-1
CDR3 length: 15
D gene: TRBD1
CDR3 DNA: TGCAGTGCTAGACCCGGGACAGGGATCAATCAGCCCCAGCATTTT
CDR3 protein: CSARPGTGINQPQHF

J gene: TRBJ2-7
clone size: NA
V gene: TRBV3-1
CDR3 length: 14
D gene: TRBD2
CDR3 DNA: TGTGCCAGCAGCCAAGGTCTAGCGGGGGAAGAGCAGTACTTC
CDR3 protein: CASSQGLAGEEQYF

J gene: TRBJ1-5
clone size: NA
V gene: TRBV6-6
CDR3 length: 12
D gene: TRBD1
CDR3 DNA: TGTGCAAGCAGCCAGGGGGATCAGCCCCCGCATTTT
CDR3 protein: CASSQGDQPPHF

J gene: TRBJ1-5
clone size: NA
V gene: TRBV19
CDR3 length: 14
D gene: NA
CDR3 DNA: TGTGCCAGTAGTATATGGGCCGATAACCAGCCCCAGCATTTT
CDR3 protein: CASSIWADNQPQHF

J gene: TRBJ2-1
clone size: NA
V gene: TRBV6-8
CDR3 length: 15
D gene: TRBD2
CDR3 DNA: TGTGCCCGCAGTTACTCGACTAGCGGGGGGACTGAGCAGTTCTTC
CDR3 protein: CARSYSTSGGTEQFF

J gene: TRBJ2-3
clone size: few
V gene: TRBV5-5
CDR3 length: 15
D gene: NA
CDR3 DNA: TGTGCCAGCAGCTCGACACAGCATTTCACAGATACGCAGTATTTT
CDR3 protein: CASSSTQHFTDTQYF

J gene: TRBJ2-3
clone size: many
V gene: TRBV20-1
CDR3 length: 15
D gene: NA
CDR3 DNA: TGCAGTGCTAGCGATGCGGGACTTAGCACAGATACGCAGTATTTT
CDR3 protein: CSASDAGLSTDTQYF

J gene: TRBJ2-1
clone size: once
V gene: TRBV7-8
CDR3 length: 12
D gene: NA
CDR3 DNA: TGTGCCAGCAGCTTAGTAGGGAATGAGCAGGGCTTC
CDR3 protein: CASSLVGNEQGF

J gene: TRBJ2-7
clone size: NA
V gene: TRBV11-2
CDR3 length: 13
D gene: TRBD2
CDR3 DNA: TGTGCCAGCCGATCTAGCGGGGGCCCCGAGCAGTACTTC
CDR3 protein: CASRSSGGPEQYF

J gene: TRBJ1-1
clone size: NA
V gene: TRBV24-1
CDR3 length: 12
D gene: NA
CDR3 DNA: TGTGCCACCAGCGGACAGAACACTGAAGCTTTCTTT
CDR3 protein: CATSGQNTEAFF

J gene: TRBJ2-7
clone size: few
V gene: TRBV10-3
CDR3 length: 15
D gene: TRBD1
CDR3 DNA: TGTGCCATCAGTGAGTCAGGGACAGGGTATTACGAGCAGTACTTC
CDR3 protein: CAISESGTGYYEQYF

J gene: TRBJ2-3
clone size: NA
V gene: TRBV11-2
CDR3 length: 14
D gene: NA
CDR3 DNA: TGTGCCAGCAGCCCACAAGCCGCGGGCAATACGCAGTATTTT
CDR3 protein: CASSPQAAGNTQYF

J gene: TRBJ1-5
clone size: NA
V gene: TRBV12-3/TRBV12-4
CDR3 length: 12
D gene: NA
CDR3 DNA: TGTGCAAGCAGTTCAGCCAATCAGCCCCGGCATTTT
CDR3 protein: CASSSANQPRHF

J gene: TRBJ2-2
clone size: NA
V gene: TRBV12-3/TRBV12-4
CDR3 length: 12
D gene: NA
CDR3 DNA: TGTGCCAGCAGCGGTGTCCCCGGGGAGCTGTTTTTT
CDR3 protein: CASSGVPGELFF

J gene: TRBJ2-2
clone size: few
V gene: TRBV19
CDR3 length: 19
D gene: TRBD2
CDR3 DNA: TGTGCCAGTAGTTCCGGGACTAGCGGGGGAGCCCTCGGGGGCGGGGAGCTGTTTTTT
CDR3 protein: CASSSGTSGGALGGGELFF

J gene: TRBJ2-1
clone size: NA
V gene: TRBV20-1
CDR3 length: 14
D gene: NA
CDR3 DNA: TGCAGTGCTAGAGTAGGGCAGGACTACAATGAGCAGTTCTTC
CDR3 protein: CSARVGQDYNEQFF

J gene: TRBJ2-5
clone size: NA
V gene: TRBV7-2
CDR3 length: 16
D gene: TRBD2
CDR3 DNA: TGTGCCAGCAGCTTAGCGGGACTAGCGGGACAAGAGACCCAGTACTTC
CDR3 protein: CASSLAGLAGQETQYF

J gene: TRBJ2-7
clone size: NA
V gene: TRBV20-1
CDR3 length: 14
D gene: NA
CDR3 DNA: TGCAGTGCTAGGGCCGGGACAAACTCCTACGAGCAGTACTTC
CDR3 protein: CSARAGTNSYEQYF

J gene: TRBJ1-2
clone size: many
V gene: TRBV7-2
CDR3 length: 12
D gene: NA
CDR3 DNA: TGTGCCAGCAGCTCGGGCAGCTATGGCTACACCTTC
CDR3 protein: CASSSGSYGYTF

J gene: TRBJ1-4
clone size: few
V gene: TRBV19
CDR3 length: 14
D gene: NA
CDR3 DNA: TGTGCCAGTTCTCGGATAGGAACTAATGAAAAACTGTTTTTT
CDR3 protein: CASSRIGTNEKLFF

J gene: TRBJ1-5
clone size: NA
V gene: TRBV6-5
CDR3 length: 16
D gene: NA
CDR3 DNA: TGTGCCAGCAGTTACCTGGACAGTACGAGGGGACAGCCCCAGCATTTT
CDR3 protein: CASSYLDSTRGQPQHF

J gene: TRBJ2-3
clone size: few
V gene: TRBV11-3
CDR3 length: 15
D gene: NA
CDR3 DNA: TGTGCCAGCAGCTTAGGTACCAGTCTCACAGATACGCAGTATTTT
CDR3 protein: CASSLGTSLTDTQYF

J gene: TRBJ2-1
clone size: NA
V gene: TRBV7-6
CDR3 length: 12
D gene: TRBD2
CDR3 DNA: TGTGCCAGCAGCTGGACTAGCGGGGTCCAGTTCTTC
CDR3 protein: CASSWTSGVQFF

J gene: TRBJ2-3
clone size: many
V gene: TRBV6-1
CDR3 length: 15
D gene: NA
CDR3 DNA: TGTGCCAGCAGACCCTTTAAGGGTGGTACAGATACGCAGTATTTT
CDR3 protein: CASRPFKGGTDTQYF

J gene: TRBJ1-4
clone size: many
V gene: TRBV6-2/TRBV6-3
CDR3 length: 12
D gene: NA
CDR3 DNA: TGTGCCAGCAGTTACACGGACGGTGGTCCCGTTTTT
CDR3 protein: CASSYTDGGPVF

J gene: TRBJ1-1
clone size: NA
V gene: TRBV13
CDR3 length: 11
D gene: NA
CDR3 DNA: TGTGCCAGCAGATTTGGGACTGAAGCTTTCTTT
CDR3 protein: CASRFGTEAFF

J gene: TRBJ1-6
clone size: NA
V gene: TRBV6-1
CDR3 length: 15
D gene: NA
CDR3 DNA: TGTGCCACCGGAGTGACCAGCTCCTATAATTCACCCCTCCACTTT
CDR3 protein: CATGVTSSYNSPLHF

J gene: TRBJ2-5
clone size: NA
V gene: TRBV4-1
CDR3 length: 16
D gene: TRBD2
CDR3 DNA: TGCGCCAGCAGCCCACTACCCCCCGGGGGAGGGGAGACCCAGTACTTC
CDR3 protein: CASSPLPPGGGETQYF

J gene: TRBJ2-5
clone size: few
V gene: TRBV7-6
CDR3 length: 15
D gene: NA
CDR3 DNA: TGTGCCAGCAGCTTAGAACCTGGGGGCTACGAGACCCAGTACTTC
CDR3 protein: CASSLEPGGYETQYF

J gene: TRBJ2-7
clone size: NA
V gene: TRBV27
CDR3 length: 12
D gene: NA
CDR3 DNA: TGTGCCAGCAGTTCTTTCCGACAGGAGCAGTACTTC
CDR3 protein: CASSSFRQEQYF

J gene: TRBJ2-2
clone size: NA
V gene: TRBV4-1
CDR3 length: 17
D gene: NA
CDR3 DNA: TGCGCCAGCAGCCAAGATCTTACAGGCGCAAACACCGGGGAGCTGTTTTTT
CDR3 protein: CASSQDLTGANTGELFF

J gene: TRBJ2-3
clone size: NA
V gene: TRBV18
CDR3 length: 14
D gene: NA
CDR3 DNA: TGTGCCAGCTCACCAATCGCTGGCACAGATACGCAGTATTTT
CDR3 protein: CASSPIAGTDTQYF

J gene: TRBJ1-5
clone size: NA
V gene: TRBV2
CDR3 length: 18
D gene: TRBD1
CDR3 DNA: TGTGCCAGCACCGACGGACAGGGGAACCGGTATAGCAATCAGCCCCAGCATTTT
CDR3 protein: CASTDGQGNRYSNQPQHF

J gene: TRBJ1-2
clone size: many
V gene: TRBV6-1
CDR3 length: 15
D gene: NA
CDR3 DNA: TGTGCCAGCAAAGGGGGAGGGATGGGGAACTATGGCTACACCTTC
CDR3 protein: CASKGGGMGNYGYTF

J gene: TRBJ2-7
clone size: NA
V gene: TRBV20-1
CDR3 length: 12
D gene: NA
CDR3 DNA: TGCAGTGCTCAGGGACCGGCCTACGAGCAGTACTTC
CDR3 protein: CSAQGPAYEQYF

J gene: TRBJ1-2
clone size: NA
V gene: TRBV20-1
CDR3 length: 16
D gene: NA
CDR3 DNA: TGCAGTGCTAGATCTGGGGGTTCAGGGTTGGTCTATGGCTACACCTTC
CDR3 protein: CSARSGGSGLVYGYTF

J gene: TRBJ1-2
clone size: few
V gene: TRBV19
CDR3 length: 13
D gene: NA
CDR3 DNA: TGTGCCAGTCTCCGAGAACCTAACTATGGCTACACCTTC
CDR3 protein: CASLREPNYGYTF

J gene: TRBJ2-3
clone size: NA
V gene: TRBV28
CDR3 length: 14
D gene: NA
CDR3 DNA: TGTGCCAGCAGTTTCAGTGGGTACACAGATACGCAGTATTTT
CDR3 protein: CASSFSGYTDTQYF

J gene: TRBJ1-6
clone size: NA
V gene: TRBV4-3
CDR3 length: 14
D gene: NA
CDR3 DNA: TGCGCCAGCAGCCAAGAAAACAGGTGGTCACCCCTCCACTTT
CDR3 protein: CASSQENRWSPLHF

J gene: TRBJ2-4
clone size: NA
V gene: TRBV20-1
CDR3 length: 18
D gene: NA
CDR3 DNA: TGCAGTGCTAATGGGGGGGGCAAAAGAAGCGGGGATGAAAACATTCAGTACTTC
CDR3 protein: CSANGGGKRSGDENIQYF

J gene: TRBJ2-2
clone size: NA
V gene: TRBV7-6
CDR3 length: 16
D gene: TRBD1
CDR3 DNA: TGTGCCAGCAGCTTAGCCTCGACAGGGCTGAACGGGGAGCTGTTTTTT
CDR3 protein: CASSLASTGLNGELFF